These T cell receptor beta chains were read from a single sample in a study of cytomegalovirus exposure and HLA in healthy donors. Measured with immunoSEQ multiplex PCR; TCRdb has only the in-frame clones, and not every one. The sample records over 130,000 clones, 79% being singletons. Sequences were obtained from PBMCs. These receptors were collected from a man between 45 and 60 years old in good health and CMV-seropositive. The CDR3 runs from the conserved cysteine through the conserved F or W. A D gene is named only where the DNA matches it firmly. A row's size may be missing; if present it is once, few, many or a size class.

D,size,V,J,CDR3,DNA
TRBD2,NA,TRBV5-6,TRBJ2-1,CASSLGSGRVWSQFF,TGTGCCAGCAGCTTGGGTAGCGGGAGGGTTTGGTCGCAGTTCTTC
TRBD2,NA,TRBV11-2,TRBJ2-2,CASSPSPGGDTGELFF,TGTGCCAGCAGCCCCTCTCCGGGAGGAGACACCGGGGAGCTGTTTTTT
TRBD1,NA,TRBV2,TRBJ2-1,CASRVDRGSGNEQFF,TGTGCCAGCAGGGTGGACAGGGGCAGCGGAAATGAGCAGTTCTTC
NA,NA,TRBV4-2,TRBJ2-7,CASSQAGDSVSYEQYF,TGTGCCAGCAGCCAAGCAGGGGATAGCGTATCCTACGAGCAGTACTTC
TRBD2,NA,TRBV10-2,TRBJ2-1,CASSSGGRAIENEQFF,TGCGCCAGCAGCAGCGGGGGACGCGCTATCGAAAATGAGCAGTTCTTC
TRBD1,NA,TRBV5-1,TRBJ2-7,CASSLDTGGFYEQYF,TGCGCCAGCAGCTTGGATACAGGGGGCTTCTACGAGCAGTACTTC
NA,NA,TRBV28,TRBJ2-7,CASSLSRGGAGAYEQYF,TGTGCCAGCAGCTTAAGTAGGGGGGGCGCAGGGGCCTACGAGCAGTACTTC
NA,NA,TRBV23-1,TRBJ2-5,CASSQIRETQYF,TGCGCCAGCAGTCAAATTCGAGAGACCCAGTACTTC
NA,NA,TRBV19,TRBJ1-2,CASSIGPRGNYGYTF,TGTGCCAGTAGTATTGGCCCCAGGGGTAACTATGGCTACACCTTC
TRBD2,NA,TRBV7-9,TRBJ2-3,CSSSFGTSSDTQYF,TGTTCCAGCAGCTTTGGGACTAGTTCGGATACGCAGTATTTT
TRBD1,NA,TRBV10-3,TRBJ1-5,CAISEGQGGQPQHF,TGTGCCATCAGTGAGGGACAGGGTGGCCAGCCCCAGCATTTT
NA,NA,TRBV18,TRBJ1-1,CASSPQANTEAFF,TGTGCCAGCTCACCTCAGGCGAACACTGAAGCTTTCTTT
TRBD1,NA,TRBV18,TRBJ2-3,CASSPTGSTDTQYF,TGTGCCAGCTCACCGACAGGGAGCACAGATACGCAGTATTTT
NA,NA,TRBV28,TRBJ2-4,CASSLQGSGNIQYF,TGTGCCAGCAGTTTGCAGGGATCGGGAAACATTCAGTACTTC
NA,once,TRBV5-1,TRBJ2-3,CASSLEQGSDTQYF,TGCGCCAGCAGCTTGGAGCAGGGCTCAGATACGCAGTATTTT
NA,NA,TRBV15,TRBJ2-5,CATSRDSGGETQYF,TGTGCCACCAGCAGAGATTCGGGCGGGGAGACCCAGTACTTC
TRBD1,NA,TRBV6-5,TRBJ2-3,CASSLGQGGDTQYF,TGTGCCAGCAGTTTAGGACAGGGTGGGGATACGCAGTATTTT
TRBD2,NA,TRBV28,TRBJ2-1,CASSPNEGGGRTKSSYNEQFF,TGTGCCAGCAGTCCCAACGAGGGGGGCGGGAGGACTAAAAGCTCCTACAATGAGCAGTTCTTC
TRBD1,NA,TRBV27,TRBJ1-2,CASRRTGAYGYTF,TGTGCCAGCAGGAGGACAGGGGCGTATGGCTACACCTTC
NA,NA,TRBV5-6,TRBJ1-6,CASSLGGYGSPLHF,TGTGCCAGCAGCTTGGGAGGTTATGGGTCACCCCTCCACTTT
NA,once,TRBV2,TRBJ2-3,CASSDYTDTQYF,TGTGCCAGCAGTGATTACACAGATACGCAGTATTTT
NA,few,TRBV29-1,TRBJ2-3,CSVAGGKRDTQYF,TGCAGCGTTGCTGGCGGGAAGCGAGATACGCAGTATTTT
TRBD1,once,TRBV20-1,TRBJ2-1,CSAGQVEEQFF,TGCAGTGCGGGACAGGTCGAAGAGCAGTTCTTC
NA,NA,TRBV6-1,TRBJ1-5,CASSEGTLYSNQPQHF,TGTGCCAGCAGTGAAGGGACACTTTATAGCAATCAGCCCCAGCATTTT
TRBD2,NA,TRBV30,TRBJ2-5,CAWSVPGGSETQYF,TGTGCCTGGAGTGTGCCTGGCGGGAGTGAGACCCAGTACTTC
NA,NA,TRBV6-5,TRBJ2-1,CASSYLRGNEQFF,TGTGCCAGCAGTTACTTAAGGGGGAATGAGCAGTTCTTC
NA,NA,TRBV5-1,TRBJ2-5,CASSPGVSGETQYF,TGCGCCAGCAGCCCAGGGGTGTCGGGGGAGACCCAGTACTTC
NA,NA,TRBV5-1,TRBJ2-1,CASSLEGQGGEQFF,TGCGCCAGCAGCTTGGAGGGCCAGGGGGGTGAGCAGTTCTTC
NA,NA,TRBV6-5,TRBJ2-7,CASSKTRGSYEQYF,TGTGCCAGCAGTAAGACACGGGGCTCCTACGAGCAGTACTTC
TRBD1,NA,TRBV19,TRBJ2-7,CASSNDRDPTREQYF,TGTGCCAGTAGTAACGACAGGGATCCTACCCGGGAGCAGTACTTC
NA,NA,TRBV2,TRBJ2-3,CASSKIGGEDTQYF,TGTGCCAGCAGTAAAATAGGGGGGGAAGATACGCAGTATTTT
TRBD1,once,TRBV5-1,TRBJ2-5,CASSLVGQGQETQYF,TGCGCCAGCAGCTTGGTCGGACAGGGGCAAGAGACCCAGTACTTC
NA,NA,TRBV5-5,TRBJ1-4,CASSQHTDNEKLFF,TGTGCCAGCAGCCAACACACCGATAATGAAAAACTGTTTTTT
NA,once,TRBV5-6,TRBJ2-5,CASSLGRKIGGQETQYF,TGTGCCAGCAGCTTGGGGAGGAAGATCGGGGGCCAAGAGACCCAGTACTTC
NA,NA,TRBV28,TRBJ2-6,CASTRSGQRGSGANVLTF,TGTGCCAGCACCCGATCGGGACAAAGAGGCTCTGGGGCCAACGTCCTGACTTTC
NA,NA,TRBV29-1,TRBJ2-7,CSVGRVSYEQYF,TGCAGCGTTGGCAGGGTGTCCTACGAGCAGTACTTC
NA,NA,TRBV18,TRBJ2-3,CASSPLLQGVGDTQYF,TGTGCCAGCTCACCTTTATTACAGGGTGTAGGAGATACGCAGTATTTT
NA,NA,TRBV5-6,TRBJ1-2,CASSLVRNYGYTF,TGTGCCAGCAGCTTGGTGCGGAACTATGGCTACACCTTC
NA,NA,TRBV9,TRBJ2-2,CASSGEPDSNTGELFF,TGTGCCAGCAGCGGAGAACCGGACAGTAACACCGGGGAGCTGTTTTTT
TRBD1,NA,TRBV15,TRBJ1-2,CATSRDGRGNYGYTF,TGTGCCACCAGCAGAGATGGCAGGGGGAACTATGGCTACACCTTC
TRBD2,NA,TRBV5-1,TRBJ2-2,CASSLAPSGNTGELFF,TGCGCCAGCAGCTTGGCCCCTAGCGGGAACACCGGGGAGCTGTTTTTT
NA,NA,TRBV11-1,TRBJ2-2,CASSLEVGVAGELFF,TGTGCCAGCAGCTTAGAGGTGGGAGTGGCCGGGGAGCTGTTTTTT
TRBD2,NA,TRBV2,TRBJ2-2,CANGVEREIGELFF,TGTGCCAATGGGGTCGAGCGGGAGATCGGGGAGCTGTTTTTT
TRBD1,few,TRBV4-1,TRBJ1-6,CASSQITGGFNSPLHF,TGCGCCAGCAGCCAGATTACAGGGGGATTTAATTCACCCCTCCACTTT
NA,NA,TRBV9,TRBJ2-2,CASSVQRQETNTGELFF,TGTGCCAGCAGCGTACAGAGACAGGAGACGAACACCGGGGAGCTGTTTTTT
TRBD1,NA,TRBV6-6,TRBJ1-2,CASSPPGVRGDYGYTF,TGTGCCAGCAGCCCACCCGGTGTCAGGGGGGACTATGGCTACACCTTC
TRBD2,NA,TRBV5-1,TRBJ2-3,CASSFSGTSTDTQYF,TGCGCCAGCAGCTTTAGCGGGACTAGCACAGATACGCAGTATTTT
TRBD2,NA,TRBV5-8,TRBJ2-1,CASSSMRTSGRFNEQFF,TGTGCCAGCAGCTCGATGAGGACTAGCGGGAGGTTTAATGAGCAGTTCTTC
TRBD2,NA,TRBV5-1,TRBJ2-1,CASSAIAGTYNEQFF,TGCGCCAGCAGCGCTATAGCGGGAACTTACAATGAGCAGTTCTTC
TRBD1,NA,TRBV4-2,TRBJ2-5,CASSIGQGQETQYF,TGTGCCAGCAGTATCGGACAGGGACAAGAGACCCAGTACTTC
NA,NA,TRBV5-6,TRBJ1-1,CASSWFDRYYLEAFF,TGTGCCAGCAGCTGGTTCGACAGGTATTATCTTGAAGCTTTCTTT
NA,NA,TRBV9,TRBJ1-3,CASSVGGSSGNTIYF,TGTGCCAGCAGCGTTGGGGGGTCCTCTGGAAACACCATATATTTT
NA,few,TRBV29-1,TRBJ1-1,CSYRDIVNTEAFF,TGCAGCTACCGGGACATTGTGAACACTGAAGCTTTCTTT
TRBD1,NA,TRBV19,TRBJ2-1,CASMDRAYEQFF,TGTGCCTCCATGGACAGGGCCTATGAGCAGTTCTTC
TRBD1,NA,TRBV7-2,TRBJ2-1,CASSSTGVGYNEQFF,TGTGCCAGCAGCTCTACAGGGGTGGGGTACAATGAGCAGTTCTTC